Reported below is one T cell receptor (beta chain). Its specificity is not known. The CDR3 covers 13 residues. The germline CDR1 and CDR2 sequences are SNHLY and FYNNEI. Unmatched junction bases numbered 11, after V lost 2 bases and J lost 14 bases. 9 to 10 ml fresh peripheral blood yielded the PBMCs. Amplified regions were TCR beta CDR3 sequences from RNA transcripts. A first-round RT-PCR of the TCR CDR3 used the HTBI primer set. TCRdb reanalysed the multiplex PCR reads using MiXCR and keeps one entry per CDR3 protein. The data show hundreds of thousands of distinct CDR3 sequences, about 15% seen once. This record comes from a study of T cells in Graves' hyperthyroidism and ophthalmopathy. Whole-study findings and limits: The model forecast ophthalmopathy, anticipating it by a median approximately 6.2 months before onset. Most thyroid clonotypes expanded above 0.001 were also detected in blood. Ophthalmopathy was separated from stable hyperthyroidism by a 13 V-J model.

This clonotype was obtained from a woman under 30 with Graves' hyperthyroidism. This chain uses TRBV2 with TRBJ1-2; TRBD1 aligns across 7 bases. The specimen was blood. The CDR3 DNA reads TGTGCCAGCAGTGAATGGGACAGCCCGACACAGACCTTC. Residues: CASSEWDSPTQTF.